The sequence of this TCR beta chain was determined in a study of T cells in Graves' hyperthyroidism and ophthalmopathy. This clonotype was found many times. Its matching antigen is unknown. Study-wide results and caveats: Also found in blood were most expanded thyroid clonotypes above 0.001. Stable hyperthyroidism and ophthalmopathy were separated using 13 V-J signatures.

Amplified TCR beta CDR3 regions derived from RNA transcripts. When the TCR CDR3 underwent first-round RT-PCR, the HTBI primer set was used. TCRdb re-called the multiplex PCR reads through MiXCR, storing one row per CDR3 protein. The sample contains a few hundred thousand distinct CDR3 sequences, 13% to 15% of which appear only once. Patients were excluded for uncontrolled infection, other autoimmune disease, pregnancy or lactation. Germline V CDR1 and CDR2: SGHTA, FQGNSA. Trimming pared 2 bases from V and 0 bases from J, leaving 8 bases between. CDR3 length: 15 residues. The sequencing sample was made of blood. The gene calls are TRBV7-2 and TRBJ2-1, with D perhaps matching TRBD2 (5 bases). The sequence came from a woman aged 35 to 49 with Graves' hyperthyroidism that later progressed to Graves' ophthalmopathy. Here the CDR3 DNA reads TGTGCCAGCAGCTTAACGGGAAGCTCCTACAATGAGCAGTTCTTC. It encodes CASSLTGSSYNEQFF.